This TCR beta chain was sequenced in a study of neoadjuvant nivolumab and ipilimumab in lung cancer. Study results and caveats: From pretherapy to surgery, tumor richness and clonality rose with dual therapy.

Profiling relied on immunoSEQ multiplex PCR, and the TCRdb table lists in-frame clones only, not all of them. In the table there are 25,000 to 35,000 clones, roughly 90% of which are singletons. CDR1 and CDR2 (germline): SGHTS, YDEGEE. The CDR3 length is 15 residues. The germline V and J ends were trimmed by 0 bases and 7 bases, with 17 bases remaining between them. In regard to this clone: What it recognizes is unknown.

The TCR sequence derives from an adult with non-small cell lung cancer. The chain combines TRBV5-8 with TRBJ2-7; TRBD2 is a possible D gene (6 bases). The specimen comprised peripheral blood, sampled after neoadjuvant nivolumab, alone or with ipilimumab, at or shortly before surgery. CDR3 bases: TGTGCCAGCAGCTTGGACGGAGGGGCCACATCGGAGCAGTACTTC. This gives the protein CASSLDGGATSEQYF.